What follows is one T cell receptor (beta chain) and its context. As yet, its antigen is unknown. The data were obtained in a study of T cell repertoires in ileal Crohn's disease. Points from the study as a whole: High-frequency clones were more common in sorted CD8 than CD4 cells.

V was pared by 4 bases and J by 5 bases, with 13 bases between. The CDR3 loop spans 14 amino acids. Germline CDR1 reads KGHSH; CDR2 reads LQKENI. Some clones are missing from TCRdb's copy, which holds only in-frame ones; the method was immunoSEQ multiplex PCR. The sample shows tens of thousands of clones, about 82% of them seen only once. The specimen was ileal tissue. The J gene is TRBJ2-3, the V gene TRBV18; D is possibly TRBD1 (5 bases). The TCR was taken from an adult with Crohn's disease. The CDR3: CASSLTVRGDTQYF. The CDR3 coding sequence is TGTGCCAGCTCACTGACAGTAAGGGGAGATACGCAGTATTTT.